This entry describes one T cell receptor beta chain. It has no known antigen specificity. Per-base quality was not reported, and no clone a single base away is much larger than it. PBMCs were isolated by Ficoll-Paque density gradient centrifugation. This entry comes from a study of T-cell memory formation after mild COVID-19 (dated by TCRdb to the early 2020s). Describing the broader study: Most TCR sequence clusters were specific to one of the two donors. Two young, previously healthy adult volunteers made up the cohort, one male and one female. T-cell clones expanding and contracting after mild COVID-19 in a couple of donors were tracked by longitudinal TCRalpha and TCRbeta repertoire sequencing. What the work shows at the level of the full study, not this receptor alone: Only a couple of mild cases were covered in the study, and larger cohorts including severe cases with pre-infection samples were considered necessary. Contracting CD4+ clones turned up mainly in the CM and EM memory subsets, whereas EMRA was where CD8+ clones were enriched. SARS-CoV-2 specificity was not confirmed for the second-wave clones peaking on day 37. Clones that contracted from day 15 to 85 showed balanced CD4/CD8 phenotypes, whereas a second wave of clones that expanded from day 15 to 37 leaned towards CD4+. Some responding clones were found in pre-infection memory, which suggests that pre-existing cross-reactive memory T cells took part in the SARS-CoV-2 response.

The CDR3 runs 14 residues from the cysteine to the phenylalanine. The DNA shown is the 42-base CDR3, in frame from base 1. Looking up the germline V gene (reference sequence) yields CDR1 SEHNR and CDR2 FQNEAQ. V drops 5 bases and J drops 1 base, leaving 9 bases in between. The instrument given in TCRdb is Illumina NovaSeq 6000. Using 5'RACE with constant-segment primers, TCRalpha and TCRbeta cDNA libraries were constructed, with sample barcodes and unique molecular identifiers added in the process. Trizol reagent was used to extract RNA from every sample. The libraries were amplified in two PCR steps, and the second step added a second sample barcode and Illumina TruSeq adapters. The libraries were sequenced on an Illumina NovaSeq using 2 x 150 bp paired-end reads. On the authors' methods: Demultiplexing of reads and collapsing into UMI-guided consensus sequences were performed with migec v1.2.7. Using mixcr v2.1.11, the UMI consensuses were aligned to TRA and TRB V and J templates and assembled into clonotypes. A clonotype was counted as expanded or contracted only if both edgeR and NoisET called the change significant, with noise models trained on biological replicates. For edgeR calls, a false discovery rate-adjusted p below 0.01 and a log2 fold-change threshold of 1 were applied. As an exploratory analysis of dynamics, max-normalized trajectories of the 1000 most abundant clonotypes were examined with PCA combined with hierarchical clustering. Each responding clone was given a CD4 or CD8 phenotype based on the CD4+ and CD8+ repertoires, which had been sequenced separately. TCRdb reran the public reads through fastp at Q25 and MiXCR, keeping productive beta chains. Identical CDR3 protein sequences are pooled into one entry, listed with their most common genes and DNA. It is TCRdb's table, rather than the study itself, that gives the V and J calls and clone size. Recorded for this sample are roughly 130,000 distinct CDR3 sequences; about 18% of them occurred a single time. Of the sample, 4.5% to 5.5% is held by the ten largest clones.

Sequencing was performed on PBMCs or a T cell subset sorted from them (not recorded which). The sequence was obtained from a man between 18 and 35 years old who had mild COVID-19 (a few samples of this study predate the infection). The sample titles of this study are shuffled in the database, so cell type and time point are left out; the donor was told from shared clones. The rearranged segments are TRBV7-9 and TRBJ1-3, with the D gene uncertain. The encoded CDR3 is CASSPTSSGNTIYF. Read as DNA, the sequence is TGTGCCAGCAGCCCTACTTCATCTGGAAACACCATATATTTT.